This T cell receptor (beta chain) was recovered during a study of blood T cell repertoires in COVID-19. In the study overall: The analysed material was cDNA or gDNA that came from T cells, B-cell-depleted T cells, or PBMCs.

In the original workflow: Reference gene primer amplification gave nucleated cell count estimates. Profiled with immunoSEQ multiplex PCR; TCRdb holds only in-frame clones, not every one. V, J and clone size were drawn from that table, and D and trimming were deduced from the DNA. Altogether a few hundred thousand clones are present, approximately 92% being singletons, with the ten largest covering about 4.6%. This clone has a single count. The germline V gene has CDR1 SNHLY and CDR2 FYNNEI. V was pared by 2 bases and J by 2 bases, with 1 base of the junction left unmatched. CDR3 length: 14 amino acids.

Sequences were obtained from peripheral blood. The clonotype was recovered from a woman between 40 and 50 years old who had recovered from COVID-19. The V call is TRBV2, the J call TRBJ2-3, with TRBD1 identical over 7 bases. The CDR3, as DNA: TGTGCCAGCAGTGAACAGGGGGACACAGATACGCAGTATTTT. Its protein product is CASSEQGDTDTQYF.